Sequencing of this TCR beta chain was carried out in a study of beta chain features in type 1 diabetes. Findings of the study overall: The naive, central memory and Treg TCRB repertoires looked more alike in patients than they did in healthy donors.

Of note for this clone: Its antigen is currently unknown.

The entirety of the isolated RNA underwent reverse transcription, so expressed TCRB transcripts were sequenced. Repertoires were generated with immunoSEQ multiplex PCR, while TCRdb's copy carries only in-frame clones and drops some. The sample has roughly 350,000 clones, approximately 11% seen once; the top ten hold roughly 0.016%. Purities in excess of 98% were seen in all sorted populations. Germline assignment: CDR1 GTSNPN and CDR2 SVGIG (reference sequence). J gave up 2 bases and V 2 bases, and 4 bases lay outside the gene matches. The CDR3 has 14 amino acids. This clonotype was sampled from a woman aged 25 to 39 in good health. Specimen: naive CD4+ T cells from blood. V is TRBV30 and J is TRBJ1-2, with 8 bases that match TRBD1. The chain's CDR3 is CAWSRGTGNYGYTF. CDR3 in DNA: TGTGCCTGGAGTCGGGGGACAGGCAACTATGGCTACACCTTC.